This TCR beta chain emerged from a study of immune characterization of retroperitoneal liposarcoma. A single record per CDR3 protein comes from TCRdb applying MiXCR to the PCR reads. The sample yields 6,000 to 7,000 distinct CDR3 sequences, approximately 29% seen once. This clonotype was counted a few times. The junction and the germline gene differ at one end; a read error may be behind it. Material: blood. The source is a male donor with retroperitoneal liposarcoma.

CDR3 protein: CASSVAGESNEQFF. The CDR3, as DNA: TGTGCCAGCAGCGTAGCGGGAGAGAGCAATGAGCAGTTCTTC. The V gene is TRBV7-8, the J gene TRBJ2-1; 9 nucleotides match TRBD2. This CDR3 spans 14 amino acids. Per the germline V gene, CDR1 is SGHVS and CDR2 is FQNEAQ.